These 10 T cell receptor beta chains came from one sample sequenced in a study of T cell responses to AZD1222 COVID-19 vaccine. The protocol was immunoSEQ multiplex PCR, while the TCRdb copy is restricted to in-frame clones and leaves out a portion. Of under 150,000 clones in the sample, more than 85% are singletons; the top ten hold approximately 3%. The sequencing here drew on peripheral blood, taken on day 0 of AZD1222 vaccination. These receptors were taken from an adult in good health.

V gene TRBV11-3 combines with J gene TRBJ1-1; 7 bases map to TRBD1. Germline V lookup: CDR1 SGHNT, CDR2 YENEEA. J was trimmed by 1 base and V by 4 bases; bases with no gene match: 3. This CDR3 has 14 residues. As DNA, the CDR3 is TGTGCCAGCAGCTATCAGGGGGGGAACACTGAAGCTTTCTTT. It codes for CASSYQGGNTEAFF.

The V gene is TRBV5-1, the J gene TRBJ1-3, with TRBD1 matching 8 bases. Germline V lookup: CDR1 SGHRS, CDR2 YFSETQ. Germline trimming cut 3 bases from V and 1 base from J; bases unmatched to any gene: 9. This CDR3 region has 17 residues. CDR3 sequence: CASSSAPGQGSGNTIYF. The CDR3 bases are TGCGCCAGCAGCTCGGCCCCCGGACAGGGATCTGGAAACACCATATATTTT.

The CDR3 loop is CASSQAGGFVEETQYF. The CDR3 DNA reads TGCGCCAGCAGCCAAGCGGGGGGATTTGTAGAAGAGACCCAGTACTTC. J is TRBJ2-5 and V is TRBV4-1, with 7 bases aligning to TRBD2. V shed 1 base and J 3 bases; nucleotides not matched to a gene: 8. Germline-derived CDR1 and CDR2 are MGHRA and YSYEKL. This CDR3 has 16 residues.

This sequence joins TRBV25-1 and TRBJ2-2; 7 bases fit TRBD2. The ends lost 6 bases at V and 4 bases at J; junction bases unmatched: 11. The CDR3 spans 16 residues. Germline V gives CDR1 MGHDK, CDR2 SYGVNS. The CDR3 region has the DNA TGTGCCAGCAGCCCTCGGGGGGTACGAGGCACCGGGGAGCTGTTTTTT. The encoded protein is CASSPRGVRGTGELFF.

The V call is TRBV28, the J call TRBJ1-3, with D perhaps matching TRBD1 (6 bases). V lost 3 bases to trimming and J lost 3 bases, with 18 bases between them. Germline V gene data show CDR1 as MDHEN and CDR2 as SYDVKM. This CDR3 is 17 amino acids long. DNA for the CDR3: TGTGCCAGCAGTTTTGTCGGGGGGCTTCTGGGTGGAAACACCATATATTTT. This sequence encodes CASSFVGGLLGGNTIYF.

This rearrangement joins TRBV5-1 to TRBJ2-7; D possibly corresponds to TRBD1 (6 bases). CDR1 is SGHRS and CDR2 is YFSETQ in the germline V gene. Deletions cut 2 bases from V and 1 base from J, with 10 bases between. The CDR3 runs to 14 residues. In DNA form, the CDR3 reads TGCGCCAGCAGCTTTCTGGACAGATCCTACGAGCAGTACTTC. Its translation is CASSFLDRSYEQYF.

This chain links TRBV2 with TRBJ1-1; 7 bases align to TRBD1. CDR3 size: 14 residues. The germline V gene has CDR1 SNHLY and CDR2 FYNNEI. Germline trimming cut 4 bases from V and 6 bases from J; bases unmatched to any gene: 8. CDR3 amino acids: CASSVYRGVSEAFF. As DNA, the CDR3 is TGTGCCAGCAGTGTATACAGGGGCGTTTCTGAAGCTTTCTTT.

This CDR3 is CASSWTGGDEKLFF. For the CDR3, the DNA is TGTGCCAGCAGCTGGACAGGGGGCGATGAAAAACTGTTTTTT. The chain recombines TRBV7-9 with TRBJ1-4; 11 bases are shared with TRBD1. Germline CDR1 and CDR2: SEHNR and FQNEAQ (reference sequence). The CDR3 has 14 amino acids. The V and J ends lost 4 bases and 6 bases, in that order; junction bases with no gene match: 1. Variable domain in full (rest from reference TRBV7-9 and TRBJ1-4): DTGVSQNPRHKITKRGQNVTFRCDPISEHNRLYWYRQTLGQGPEFLTYFQNEAQLEKSRLLSDRFSAERPKGSFSTLEIQRTEQGDSAMYLCASSWTGGDEKLFFGSGTQLSVL.

This chain connects TRBV19 to TRBJ1-5, with TRBD1 as a possible D gene (6 bases). The V gene lost 8 bases and the J gene lost 4 bases, with 12 bases spanning the gap. This CDR3 has 13 residues. The germline V gene encodes CDR1 LNHDA and CDR2 SQIVND (reference sequence). The chain's CDR3 is CASAQGGNQPQHF. DNA for the CDR3: TGTGCCAGTGCACAGGGTGGAAATCAGCCCCAGCATTTT.

This rearrangement joins TRBV11-3 to TRBJ2-2; the D gene is possibly TRBD1 (6 bases). Germline V gives CDR1 SGHNT, CDR2 YENEEA. The length of the CDR3 is 15 residues. With 0 bases removed from V and 3 bases from J, the gap between germline ends came to 8 bases. CDR3 residues: CASSLDDRHTGELFF. In DNA, the CDR3 is TGTGCCAGCAGCTTAGATGACAGGCACACCGGGGAGCTGTTTTTT.